The 28 T cell receptor beta chains listed next were all sequenced from one sample in a study of blood T cell repertoires in COVID-19. Clones were read by immunoSEQ multiplex PCR, and TCRdb kept only the in-frame ones, dropping some. The sample shows roughly 190,000 clones, 70% to 90% of them seen only once. Sequencing was done on a sample of peripheral blood. All receptors derive from a woman aged 80 or older in a cohort sampled during active or convalescent COVID-19.

The chain has TRBV5-1 and TRBJ2-5, with D perhaps TRBD2 (5 bases). The germline CDR1 and CDR2 sequences are SGHRS and YFSETQ. Trimming removed 5 bases at V and 5 bases at J, with 16 bases between. The CDR3 length is 14 residues. The CDR3 spells CASSRGFERETQYF. The CDR3 DNA reads TGCGCCAGCAGTAGAGGGTTTGAGCGGGAGACCCAGTACTTC.

V gene TRBV10-3 combines with J gene TRBJ2-5, with 11 positions matching TRBD1. The CDR3 is 12 residues long. Germline trimming cut 8 bases from V and 6 bases from J; bases unmatched to any gene: 2. Per the germline V gene, CDR1 is ENHRY and CDR2 is SYGVKD. This CDR3 is CAIGTGGKTQYF. DNA of the CDR3: TGTGCCATCGGGACAGGGGGAAAGACCCAGTACTTC.

V usage is TRBV6-5 and J usage is TRBJ1-1, with D possibly matching TRBD1 (5 bases). The germline CDR1 and CDR2 sequences are MNHEY and SVGAGI. The CDR3 has 11 amino acids. V lost 6 bases to trimming and J lost 10 bases, with 12 bases between them. CDR3 residues: CASSPTGVAFF. Written as DNA, the CDR3 is TGTGCCAGCAGCCCCACGGGGGTAGCTTTCTTT.

The chain is built from TRBV29-1 and TRBJ1-5; perhaps TRBD1 as D (6 bases). Trimming cost V 4 bases and J 11 bases, with 12 bases left between them. From germline, CDR1 is SQVTM and CDR2 ANQGSEA. The CDR3 is 11 residues long. This CDR3 is CSVATGTAQHF. The CDR3 bases are TGCAGCGTTGCCACAGGGACCGCCCAGCATTTT.

This clone appeared a few times. The chain is built from TRBV5-4 and TRBJ2-1; a weak D match, TRBD2 (6 bases). The germline gives CDR1 SGHNT, CDR2 YYREEE (reference sequence). Trimming left V 2 bases short and J 2 bases short, with 8 bases between. This CDR3 is 14 amino acids long. CDR3 loop: CASSLRGTYNEQFF. CDR3 DNA: TGTGCCAGCAGCTTACGCGGGACCTACAATGAGCAGTTCTTC.

The chain links TRBV27 to TRBJ2-6; 9 nucleotides line up with TRBD1. There are 16 residues in the CDR3. Germline assignment: CDR1 MNHEY and CDR2 SMNVEV (reference sequence). With 5 bases clipped from V and 2 bases from J, the junction kept 4 bases outside the gene matches. In nucleotides, the CDR3 is TGTGCCAGCAGTCCAAGGGACAGGGCTGGGGCCAACGTCCTGACTTTC. Translated: CASSPRDRAGANVLTF.

The V and J genes are TRBV24-1 and TRBJ1-4; TRBD1 aligns across 8 bases. Germline lookup yields CDR1 KGHDR and CDR2 SFDVKD. With 5 bases clipped from V and 4 bases from J, the junction kept 5 bases outside the gene matches. The CDR3 totals 15 residues. For the CDR3, the DNA is TGTGCCACCAGTGCCTCAGGGGGCTATAATGAAAAACTGTTTTTT. This codes for CATSASGGYNEKLFF.

The chain combines TRBV3-1 (or the pseudogene TRBV3-2) with TRBJ1-1, with 7 bases that match TRBD1. Trimming removed 9 bases from V and 5 bases from J; junction bases left unmatched: 9. Germline V gene sequence: CDR1 LGHDT, CDR2 YNNKEL (reference sequence). The CDR3 is 13 amino acids. CDR3 DNA: TGTGCCAGTACACCGGGACAGCGAACTGAAGCTTTCTTT. It translates to CASTPGQRTEAFF.

This chain connects TRBV30 to TRBJ1-5, with no clear D. Trimming left V 2 bases short and J 1 base short, with 6 bases between. Germline CDR1 is GTSNPN and CDR2 is SVGIG (reference sequence). This CDR3 contains 13 residues. CDR3 loop: CAWSFQSNQPQHF. The CDR3 DNA reads TGTGCCTGGAGTTTTCAAAGCAATCAGCCCCAGCATTTT.

V gene TRBV5-1 combines with J gene TRBJ2-2; D is unresolved. Trimming cost V 3 bases and J 6 bases, with 9 bases left between them. Germline V CDR1 and CDR2: SGHRS, YFSETQ. CDR3 length: 13 residues. The CDR3 region has the DNA TGCGCCAGCAGCTCGGCGGTAGCCGGGGAGCTGTTTTTT. Protein sequence: CASSSAVAGELFF.

This clone was found a few times. The rearrangement uses TRBV11-2 and TRBJ2-4; TRBD1 matches at 8 bases. The CDR3 covers 14 residues. Looked up from germline, CDR1 is SGHAT and CDR2 is FQNNGV. The V segment lost 5 bases and the J segment 7 bases; nucleotides outside the gene matches: 7. The CDR3 coding sequence is TGTGCCAGCAGCCTTTCCGGGACAGGTAACATTCAGTACTTC. Translated: CASSLSGTGNIQYF.

This rearrangement joins TRBV18 to TRBJ1-3; D unclear. CDR1 is KGHSH and CDR2 is LQKENI in the germline V gene. Deletions cut 2 bases from V and 6 bases from J, with 8 bases between. The CDR3 runs 13 residues. The CDR3 is CASSPAASNTIYF. Here the CDR3 DNA reads TGTGCCAGCTCACCAGCCGCGTCAAACACCATATATTTT.

V is TRBV11-3 and J is TRBJ2-5, with 9 bases identical to TRBD1. The V gene's germline CDR1 is SGHNT and CDR2 YENEEA. J was trimmed by 7 bases and V by 5 bases; bases with no gene match: 11. This CDR3 contains 15 residues. The CDR3 sequence: CASSTGGGSEGTQYF. CDR3 sequence (DNA): TGTGCCAGCAGCACAGGGGGCGGGTCGGAAGGGACCCAGTACTTC.

The V call is TRBV3-1 (or the pseudogene TRBV3-2), the J call TRBJ2-1; 12 nucleotides agree with TRBD2. Germline V lookup: CDR1 LGHDT, CDR2 YNNKEL (reference sequence). The CDR3 is 16 residues long. After removal of 2 bases from V and 7 bases from J, the junction contained 6 bases not matched to a gene. The CDR3 region has the DNA TGTGCCAGCAGCCAAATCGAGCTAGCGGGAGGGAATGAGCAGTTCTTC. Its translation is CASSQIELAGGNEQFF.

The chain has TRBV5-5 and TRBJ1-2, with D unclear. Trimming took off 0 bases at V and 8 bases at J, with 8 bases between the two ends. The germline V gene has CDR1 SGHKS and CDR2 YYEKEE (reference sequence). The CDR3 is made up of 12 amino acids. In DNA form, the CDR3 reads TGTGCCAGCAGCTTGGGGGCGCAAGGCTACACCTTC. It specifies CASSLGAQGYTF.

This clone was counted a few times. The V gene is TRBV7-2, the J gene TRBJ2-3; 7 positions agree with TRBD2. There are 14 residues in the CDR3. CDR1 and CDR2 from the germline V gene are SGHTA and FQGNSA. Trimming at V came to 4 bases and at J to 5 bases, leaving 6 bases not matched to a gene. The CDR3 DNA sequence: TGTGCCAGCAGCTCCCGGACTAGTTTAGATACGCAGTATTTT. Its protein product is CASSSRTSLDTQYF.

The chain joins TRBV10-3 to TRBJ2-1; TRBD1 matches 7 bases. Germline lookup yields CDR1 ENHRY and CDR2 SYGVKD. This CDR3 region has 15 residues. Trimming cost V 5 bases and J 5 bases; bases outside gene matches: 9. CDR3 nucleotides: TGTGCCATCAGTCCTGACAGGGACGGTAACAATGAGCAGTTCTTC. Residues: CAISPDRDGNNEQFF.

This chain links TRBV9 with TRBJ1-1; D not resolved. The CDR3 has 15 amino acids. The germline V gene encodes CDR1 SGDLS and CDR2 YYNGEE. V lost 0 bases, J lost 0 bases, and 9 bases lay in between. The CDR3 nucleotides are TGTGCCAGCAGCGTAGGAGGCGCCATGAACACTGAAGCTTTCTTT. Translation: CASSVGGAMNTEAFF.

V and J are TRBV18 and TRBJ2-7, with 7 bases fitting TRBD1. Germline lookup yields CDR1 KGHSH and CDR2 LQKENI. This CDR3 has 14 residues. Losses at the gene ends were 6 bases for V and 1 base for J; bases not matched to a gene: 6. CDR3 sequence: CASSPTGQSYEQYF. CDR3 nucleotides: TGTGCCAGCTCCCCGACAGGGCAGTCCTACGAGCAGTACTTC.

The chain employs TRBV28 and TRBJ2-7, with 13 bases that match TRBD2. V lost 4 bases, J lost 3 bases, and 3 bases stayed unmatched. Germline-derived CDR1 and CDR2 are MDHEN and SYDVKM. This CDR3 has 15 residues. The CDR3, as DNA: TGTGCCAGCAGTTGGGGACTAGCGGGGATCTACGAGCAGTACTTC. Amino acids: CASSWGLAGIYEQYF.

V usage is TRBV23-1 and J usage is TRBJ1-2; 8 positions match TRBD1. TRBV23-1 is an open reading frame whose function is uncertain. The trim removed 0 bases at V and 4 bases at J, leaving 7 bases unmatched. The CDR3 runs 16 residues. CDR3 amino acids: CASSQSSRGRGYGYTF. CDR3 nucleotide sequence: TGCGCCAGCAGTCAATCAAGCAGGGGGCGAGGCTATGGCTACACCTTC.

The V call is TRBV19, the J call TRBJ2-7, with TRBD1 matching over 9 bases. V lost 0 bases to trimming and J lost 4 bases; unmatched junction nucleotides: 7. The CDR3 loop spans 16 amino acids. The germline CDR1 and CDR2 sequences are LNHDA and SQIVND (reference sequence). The DNA for the CDR3 is TGTGCCAGTAGTATAGATCCGGGACAGGGATGGTACGAGCAGTACTTC. It yields the protein CASSIDPGQGWYEQYF.

The chain employs TRBV5-1 and TRBJ2-3; maybe TRBD2 (6 bases). From germline, CDR1 is SGHRS and CDR2 YFSETQ. The CDR3 sequence is 14 residues long. With 10 bases removed from V and 2 bases from J, the gap between germline ends came to 17 bases. CDR3 DNA: TGCGCCTCAGCGGGCCTGCACCTCACAGATACGCAGTATTTT. Protein product: CASAGLHLTDTQYF.

J is TRBJ1-6 and V is TRBV6-1, with D maybe TRBD1 (6 bases). V shed 5 bases and J shed 7 bases, with 15 bases lying between them. Germline V lookup: CDR1 MNHNS, CDR2 SASEGT. The CDR3 spans 15 residues. Written as DNA, the CDR3 is TGTGCCAGCAGTCCTAAATGGGACAAAAATTCACCCCTCCACTTT. The encoded protein is CASSPKWDKNSPLHF.

The chain has TRBV25-1 and TRBJ2-7; TRBD1 matches 8 bases. The CDR3 contains 13 residues. Losses at the gene ends were 6 bases for V and 1 base for J; bases not matched to a gene: 2. Germline V CDR1 and CDR2: MGHDK, SYGVNS. This CDR3 is CASRGQASYEQYV. The CDR3 DNA reads as TGTGCCAGCAGGGGACAGGCTTCCTACGAGCAGTACGTC.

V gene TRBV18 combines with J gene TRBJ2-7, with 7 bases aligning to TRBD2. In germline, CDR1 is KGHSH, CDR2 LQKENI. The trim removed 2 bases at V and 3 bases at J, leaving 7 bases unmatched. This CDR3 has 15 residues. CDR3 sequence (DNA): TGTGCCAGCTCACCAGGTGCGGGGACTAACTACGAGCAGTACTTC. Translated, it gives CASSPGAGTNYEQYF.

V gene TRBV7-9 combines with J gene TRBJ2-1, with D hard to call. Germline V lookup: CDR1 SEHNR, CDR2 FQNEAQ (reference sequence). This CDR3 has 14 amino acids. Trimming left V 2 bases short and J 6 bases short, with 11 bases between. The CDR3 coding sequence is TGTGCCAGCAGCTTACTAGGCGGCACCAATGAGCAGTTCTTC. Translating gives CASSLLGGTNEQFF.

The chain joins TRBV5-1 to TRBJ2-2; 8 bases match TRBD1. The CDR3 totals 16 residues. V trimming: 4 bases; J trimming: 4 bases; junction bases outside the gene matches: 9. Germline-derived CDR1 and CDR2 are SGHRS and YFSETQ. Here the CDR3 reads CASSRIRQGSTGELFF. In DNA, the CDR3 is TGCGCCAGCAGCCGGATACGACAGGGGAGCACCGGGGAGCTGTTTTTT.